A selection of T cell receptor beta chains follows, all from one sample in a study of regulatory T cells in long-lasting Graves disease. MiXCR, applied by TCRdb to the multiplex PCR reads, yields one record per CDR3 protein. In the table there are approximately 380,000 distinct CDR3 sequences, around 21% of which are singletons. The source was peripheral blood mononuclear cells (PBMCs), collected when the disease was refractory, from a patient treated with antithyroid drugs. These receptors were taken from a female donor with Graves disease. Each CDR3 is given without its conserved first and last residue. Fields, in order: V gene, J gene, clone size, CDR3 protein. A clone size is listed for some rows: how often the clone was seen (once, few, many), or a class if it is expanded.

>TRBV30|TRBJ2-5|.
ASFHMSVGETQY
>TRBV27|TRBJ2-7|many
ASTPLEITRGYEQY
>TRBV11-2|TRBJ1-5|.
ASSPTTGYNQPQH
>TRBV2|TRBJ2-1|many
ASRPGLADNEQF
>TRBV2|TRBJ2-7|many
ASSEGTVQNYEQY
>TRBV12-3/TRBV12-4|TRBJ2-3|.
ASSTGTGTLDTQY
>TRBV28|TRBJ2-7|many
ASSSPTGTGTYEQY
>TRBV12-3/TRBV12-4|TRBJ1-1|many
ASSSEAAAF
>TRBV6-1|TRBJ1-1|few
ASRQTGYTEAF
>TRBV20-1|TRBJ1-4|many
SAMSRGEGEKLF
>TRBV28|TRBJ1-5|many
ASGTGGASQPQH
>TRBV5-1|TRBJ1-2|.
ASSLRGPGMRGYT
>TRBV15|TRBJ1-2|few
ATSRDRGGYGYT
>TRBV12-3/TRBV12-4|TRBJ1-1|few
ASSLWGQPAF
>TRBV7-9|TRBJ1-1|many
ASSLAGWTEAF
>TRBV6-2/TRBV6-3|TRBJ2-3|few
ASSQDVAGPTDTQY
>TRBV28|TRBJ2-7|many
ASSLTKGLYEQY
>TRBV6-9|TRBJ2-2|.
ASSSTGSDTGELF
>TRBV11-2|TRBJ2-5|many
ASRKTGGEETQY
>TRBV6-5|TRBJ1-4|.
ASSYREAFEKLF
>TRBV7-2|TRBJ2-5|many
ASSRQGGNQETQY
>TRBV2|TRBJ1-5|.
ASSGSVTENQPQH
>TRBV24-1|TRBJ2-2|few
ATSERLLISTRRDGANTGELF
>TRBV5-1|TRBJ2-2|.
ASSQGGPNTGELF
>TRBV29-1|TRBJ2-5|.
SVRTPQETQY
>TRBV7-9|TRBJ2-1|once
ASSLTGTGDNEQF
>TRBV11-2|TRBJ2-1|.
ASRRFYGLEDEQF
>TRBV11-2|TRBJ1-1|many
ASSLDQVMNTEAF
>TRBV30|TRBJ2-1|.
AWSVRRDNEQF
>TRBV12-3/TRBV12-4|TRBJ1-6|many
ASSLSDSPLH
>TRBV3-1|TRBJ2-5|.
ASSAVLAGGGEAQY
>TRBV2|TRBJ2-7|many
ASTAGTVEEQY
>TRBV20-1|TRBJ2-2|.
SATQTSGSPGELF
>TRBV3-1|.|.
ASSPSLAGVHEQF
>TRBV20-1|TRBJ2-7|.
SQRPWGRYEQY
>TRBV20-1|TRBJ1-4|once
SARARAISNEKLF
>TRBV29-1|TRBJ1-2|.
SVTNRLDANYGYT
>TRBV6-1|TRBJ2-1|few
ASSASGTSYNEQF
>TRBV7-9|TRBJ2-7|few
ASSPGAIYEQY
>TRBV19|TRBJ2-6|.
ASTYSRAGANVLT
>TRBV6-1|TRBJ2-7|many
ASSTSSNRFEQY
>TRBV7-9|TRBJ1-2|many
ASSWAGTGGYT